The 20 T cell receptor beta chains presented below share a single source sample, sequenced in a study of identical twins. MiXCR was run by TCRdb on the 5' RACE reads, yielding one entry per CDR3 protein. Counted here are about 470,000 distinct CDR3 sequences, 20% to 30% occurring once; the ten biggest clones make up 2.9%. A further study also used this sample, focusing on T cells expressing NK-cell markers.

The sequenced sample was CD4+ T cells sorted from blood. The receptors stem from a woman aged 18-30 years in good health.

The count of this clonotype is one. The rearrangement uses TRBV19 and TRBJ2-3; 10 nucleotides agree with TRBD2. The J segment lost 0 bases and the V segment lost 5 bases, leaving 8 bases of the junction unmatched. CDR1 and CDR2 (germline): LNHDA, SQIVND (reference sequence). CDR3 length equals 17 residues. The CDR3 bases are TGTGCCAGTAGTGGTTCCGGGACTAGCGCGAGCACAGATACGCAGTATTTT. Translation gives CASSGSGTSASTDTQYF.

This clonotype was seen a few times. For the CDR3, the DNA is TGCAGCGCCGACGTTCGTGGCTACACCTTC. Protein product: CSADVRGYTF. The V and J genes are TRBV29-1 and TRBJ1-2, with D unclear. Germline CDR1 SQVTM, CDR2 ANQGSEA. The CDR3 is made up of 10 amino acids. V lost 7 bases, J lost 7 bases, and 10 bases lay in between.

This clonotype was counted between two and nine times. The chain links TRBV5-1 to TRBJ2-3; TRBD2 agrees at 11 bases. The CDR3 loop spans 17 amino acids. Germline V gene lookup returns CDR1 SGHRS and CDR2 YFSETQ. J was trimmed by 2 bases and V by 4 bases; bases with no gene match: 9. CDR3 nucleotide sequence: TGCGCCAGCAGCGCTAGCGGGGGGCCCCGGTTCACAGATACGCAGTATTTT. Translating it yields CASSASGGPRFTDTQYF.

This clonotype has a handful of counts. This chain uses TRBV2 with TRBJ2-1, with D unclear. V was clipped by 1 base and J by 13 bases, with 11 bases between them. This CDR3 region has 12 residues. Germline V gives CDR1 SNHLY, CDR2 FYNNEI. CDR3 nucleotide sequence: TGTGCCAGCAGTGAAGAGGGATGGGGACAGTTCTTC. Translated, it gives CASSEEGWGQFF.

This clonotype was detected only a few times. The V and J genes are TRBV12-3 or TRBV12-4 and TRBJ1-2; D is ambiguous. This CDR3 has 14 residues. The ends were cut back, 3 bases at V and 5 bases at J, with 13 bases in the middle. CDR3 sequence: CASSFTQSLYGYTF. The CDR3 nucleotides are TGTGCCAGCAGTTTTACCCAGAGTCTATATGGCTACACCTTC.

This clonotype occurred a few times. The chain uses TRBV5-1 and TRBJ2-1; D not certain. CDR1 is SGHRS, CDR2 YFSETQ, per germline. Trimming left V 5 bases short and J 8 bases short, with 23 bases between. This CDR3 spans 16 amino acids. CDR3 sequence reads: CASRPGRTDLGDEQFF. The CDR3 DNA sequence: TGCGCCAGCAGACCCGGACGGACCGACCTGGGCGATGAGCAGTTCTTC.

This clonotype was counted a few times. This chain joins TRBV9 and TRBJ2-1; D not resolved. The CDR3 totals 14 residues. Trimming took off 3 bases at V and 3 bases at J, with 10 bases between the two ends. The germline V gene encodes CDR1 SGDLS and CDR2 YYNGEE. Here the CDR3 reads CASSAQPGYNEQFF. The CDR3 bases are TGTGCCAGCAGCGCCCAGCCGGGCTACAATGAGCAGTTCTTC.

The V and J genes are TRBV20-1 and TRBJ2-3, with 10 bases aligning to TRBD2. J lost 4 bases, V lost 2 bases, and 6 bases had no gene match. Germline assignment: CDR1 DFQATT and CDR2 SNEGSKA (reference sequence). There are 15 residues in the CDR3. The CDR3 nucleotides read TGCAGTGCTAGAAAGCGGGAGGGCCTCTCAGATACGCAGTATTTT. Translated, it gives CSARKREGLSDTQYF.

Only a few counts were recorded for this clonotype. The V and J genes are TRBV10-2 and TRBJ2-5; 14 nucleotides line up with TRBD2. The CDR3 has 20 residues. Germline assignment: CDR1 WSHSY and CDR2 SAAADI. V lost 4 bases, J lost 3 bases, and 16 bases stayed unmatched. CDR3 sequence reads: CASSVQWGTSGSPTEETQYF. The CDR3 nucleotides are TGCGCCAGCAGTGTACAATGGGGGACTAGCGGGAGTCCGACCGAAGAGACCCAGTACTTC.

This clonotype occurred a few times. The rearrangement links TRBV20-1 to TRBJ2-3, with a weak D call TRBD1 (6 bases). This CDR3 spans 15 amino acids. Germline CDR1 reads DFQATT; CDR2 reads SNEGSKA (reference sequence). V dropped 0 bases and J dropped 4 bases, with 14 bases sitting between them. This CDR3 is CSARDLGGVSDTQYF. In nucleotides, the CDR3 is TGCAGTGCTAGAGATCTAGGGGGTGTATCAGATACGCAGTATTTT.

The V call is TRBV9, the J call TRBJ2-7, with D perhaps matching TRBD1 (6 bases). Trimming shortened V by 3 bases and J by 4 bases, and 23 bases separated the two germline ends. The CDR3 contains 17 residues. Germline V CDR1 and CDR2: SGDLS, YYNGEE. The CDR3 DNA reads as TGTGCCAGCAGCGCAGAGGGAACAGACAGGTCACTTTACGAGCAGTACTTC. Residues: CASSAEGTDRSLYEQYF. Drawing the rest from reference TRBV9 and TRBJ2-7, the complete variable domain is DSGVTQTPKHLITATGQRVTLRCSPRSGDLSVYWYQQSLDQGLQFLIQYYNGEERAKGNILERFSAQQFPDLHSELNLSSLELGDSALYFCASSAEGTDRSLYEQYFGPGTRLTVT.

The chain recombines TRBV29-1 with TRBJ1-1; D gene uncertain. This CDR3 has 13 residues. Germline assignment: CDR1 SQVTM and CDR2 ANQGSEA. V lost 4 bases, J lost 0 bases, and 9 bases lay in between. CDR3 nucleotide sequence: TGCAGCGTTGTGTCAGCCATGAACACTGAAGCTTTCTTT. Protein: CSVVSAMNTEAFF.

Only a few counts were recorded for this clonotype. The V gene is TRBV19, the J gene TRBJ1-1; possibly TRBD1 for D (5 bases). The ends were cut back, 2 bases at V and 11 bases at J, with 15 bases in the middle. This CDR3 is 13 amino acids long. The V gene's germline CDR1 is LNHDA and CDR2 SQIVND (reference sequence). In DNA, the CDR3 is TGTGCCAGTAGTATACCGAGACAGAGAGCCGCTTTCTTT. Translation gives CASSIPRQRAAFF. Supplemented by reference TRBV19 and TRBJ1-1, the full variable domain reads DGGITQSPKYLFRKEGQNVTLSCEQNLNHDAMYWYRQDPGQGLRLIYYSQIVNDFQKGDIAEGYSVSREKKESFPLTVTSAQKNPTAFYLCASSIPRQRAAFFGQGTRLTVV.

The CDR3 sequence is CASRTTHNEQFF. CDR3 sequence (DNA): TGTGCCAGCAGGACTACACACAATGAGCAGTTCTTC. V is TRBV28 and J is TRBJ2-1; D possibly corresponds to TRBD2 (5 bases). This CDR3 is 12 amino acids long. Germline V CDR1 and CDR2: MDHEN, SYDVKM. The V end lost 6 bases, the J end lost 5 bases, and 8 bases lay between the germline ends.

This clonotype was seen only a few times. The CDR3 DNA is TGTGCCAGCAGATCCCCCGGGACAGGTTACAATGAGCAGTTCTTC. It encodes CASRSPGTGYNEQFF. The rearrangement links TRBV12-3 or TRBV12-4 to TRBJ2-1, with TRBD1 matching over 8 bases. V shed 6 bases, J shed 4 bases, and the junction held 8 bases outside the gene matches. The CDR3 contains 15 residues.

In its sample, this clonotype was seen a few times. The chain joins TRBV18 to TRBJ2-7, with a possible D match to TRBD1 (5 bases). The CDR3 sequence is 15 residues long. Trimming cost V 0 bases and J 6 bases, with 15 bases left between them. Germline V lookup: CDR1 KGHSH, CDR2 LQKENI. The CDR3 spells CASSPPSIGESEQYF. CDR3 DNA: TGTGCCAGCTCACCACCGAGTATAGGGGAAAGCGAGCAGTACTTC.

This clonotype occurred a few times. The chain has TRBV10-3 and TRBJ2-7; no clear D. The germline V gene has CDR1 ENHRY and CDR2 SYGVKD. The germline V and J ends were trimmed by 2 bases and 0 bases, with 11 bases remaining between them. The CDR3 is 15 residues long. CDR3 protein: CAISEPSSSSYEQYF. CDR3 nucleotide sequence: TGTGCCATCAGTGAGCCGTCCTCGAGCTCCTACGAGCAGTACTTC.

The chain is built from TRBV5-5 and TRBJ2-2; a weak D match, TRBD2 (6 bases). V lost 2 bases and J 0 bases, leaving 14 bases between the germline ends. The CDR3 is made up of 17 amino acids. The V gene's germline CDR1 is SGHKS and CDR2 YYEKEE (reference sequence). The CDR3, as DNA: TGTGCCAGCAGCTTCGGGCCGGACTATGCGAACACCGGGGAGCTGTTTTTT. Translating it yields CASSFGPDYANTGELFF.

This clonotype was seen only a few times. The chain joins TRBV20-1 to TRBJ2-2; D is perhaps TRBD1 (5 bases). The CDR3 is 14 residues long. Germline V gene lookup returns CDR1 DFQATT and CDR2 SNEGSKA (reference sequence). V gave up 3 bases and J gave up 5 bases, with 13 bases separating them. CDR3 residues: CSASRDLLTGELFF. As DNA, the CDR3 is TGCAGTGCTAGCAGGGATCTTCTTACCGGGGAGCTGTTTTTT.

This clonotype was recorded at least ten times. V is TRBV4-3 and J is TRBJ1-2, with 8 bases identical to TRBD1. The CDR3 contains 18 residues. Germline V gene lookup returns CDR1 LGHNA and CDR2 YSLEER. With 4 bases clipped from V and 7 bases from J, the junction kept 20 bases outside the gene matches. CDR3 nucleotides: TGCGCCAGCAGCCGAGGAACCGGGACAGGTACCCTTTTGGGTGGCTACACCTTC. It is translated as CASSRGTGTGTLLGGYTF.